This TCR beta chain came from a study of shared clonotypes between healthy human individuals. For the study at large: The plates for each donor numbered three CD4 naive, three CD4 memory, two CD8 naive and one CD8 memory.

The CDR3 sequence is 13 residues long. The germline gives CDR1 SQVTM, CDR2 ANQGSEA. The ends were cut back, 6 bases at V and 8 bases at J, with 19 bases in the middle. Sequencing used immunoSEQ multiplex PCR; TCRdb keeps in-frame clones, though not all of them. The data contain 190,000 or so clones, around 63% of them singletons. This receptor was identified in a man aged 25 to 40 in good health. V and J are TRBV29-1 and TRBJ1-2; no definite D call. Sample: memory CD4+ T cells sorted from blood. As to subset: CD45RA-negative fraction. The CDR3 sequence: CSVPRTGLWGYTF. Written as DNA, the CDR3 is TGCAGCGTCCCCCGGACTGGACTATGGGGCTACACCTTC.